This TCR beta chain is drawn from a study of blood T cells in healthy people across ages. Next came a second PCR, run for about 6 to 12 cycles, which used a sample-barcoded 5' primer along with a J-beta primer mix. The authors tagged each cDNA molecule using a template-switch adaptor with 12 random nucleotides. TCRdb processed the 5' RACE reads anew with MiXCR; each CDR3 protein has one entry. The sample has hundreds of thousands of distinct CDR3 sequences, about 53% seen once. Broader study findings: Diversity was estimated from one million T cells, and these estimates were considered underestimates. Roughly linear declines in TCR beta diversity per million T cells occurred with age.

Details on this clonotype: The antigen is undetermined.

Germline lookup yields CDR1 MNHEY and CDR2 SVGAGI. The V end lost 11 bases, the J end lost 14 bases, and 14 bases lay between the germline ends. This CDR3 is built from 9 residues. The chain links TRBV6-5 to TRBJ2-3; D unclear. The receptor was isolated from a man older than 75 in good health. The source material was blood. The CDR3: CAPPGYAYF. In DNA, the CDR3 is TGTGCCCCCCCAGGATACGCGTATTTT.